The present T cell receptor (beta chain) was sequenced within a study of cytomegalovirus exposure and HLA in healthy donors. Primers: 60 Vbeta forward and 13 Jbeta reverse. Clones were sequenced by immunoSEQ multiplex PCR, and TCRdb holds only the in-frame ones, with some missing. This table has 180,000 or so clones, 86% appearing once. General observations from the study: Judged likely to be a sequencing artifact was a cluster of highly shared sequence variants. Excluded were some V segments that proved indistinguishable, including TRBV6-2 and TRBV6-3.

The CDR3 length is 16 residues. With V trimmed by 4 bases and J by 3 bases, 11 bases remained unmatched. Germline CDR1 is SGHRS and CDR2 is YFSETQ. Note on this clone: The antigen is undetermined.

Sequencing used PBMCs. This chain joins TRBV5-1 and TRBJ2-5; TRBD1 aligns across 8 bases. The TCR sequence derives from a woman aged 25-40 years in good health and CMV-seronegative. In DNA form, the CDR3 reads TGCGCCAGCAGCCCTCGACAGGGGAGAGAGGAAGAGACCCAGTACTTC. It translates to CASSPRQGREEETQYF.